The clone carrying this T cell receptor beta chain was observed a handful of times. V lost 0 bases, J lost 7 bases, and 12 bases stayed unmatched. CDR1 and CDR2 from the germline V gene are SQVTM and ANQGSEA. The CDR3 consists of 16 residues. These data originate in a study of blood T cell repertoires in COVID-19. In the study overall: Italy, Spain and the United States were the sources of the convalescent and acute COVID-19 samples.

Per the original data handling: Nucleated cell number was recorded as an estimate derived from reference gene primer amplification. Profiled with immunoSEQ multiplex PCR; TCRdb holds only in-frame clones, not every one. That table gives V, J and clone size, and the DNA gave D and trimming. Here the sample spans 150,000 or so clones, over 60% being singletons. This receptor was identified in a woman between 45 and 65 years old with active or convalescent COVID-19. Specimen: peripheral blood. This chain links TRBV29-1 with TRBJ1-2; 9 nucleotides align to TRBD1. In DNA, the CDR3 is TGCAGCGTTGAAGATACGCCCGGGACAGGGCCTCTTGGCTACACCTTC. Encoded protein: CSVEDTPGTGPLGYTF.